The clone carrying this T cell receptor beta chain showed up just a few times. The authors reverse transcribed all of the isolated RNA, so sequencing captured expressed TCRB transcripts. Produced via immunoSEQ multiplex PCR; TCRdb's table is partial and in-frame only. Here the sample spans 110,000 to 150,000 clones, 9.2% being singletons. This sample is drawn from a study of beta chain features in type 1 diabetes. Germline V CDR1 and CDR2: LGHNA, YNFKEQ. V lost 3 bases, J lost 3 bases, and 5 bases stayed unmatched. This CDR3 spans 15 amino acids. Material for sequencing was central memory CD4+ T cells from blood. The receptor was derived from a man aged 18 to 29 in good health. The rearrangement joins TRBV4-2 to TRBJ2-7, with 10 bases that match TRBD2. The CDR3: CASSHGTSGDYEQYF. CDR3 in DNA: TGTGCCAGCAGCCACGGTACTAGCGGGGACTACGAGCAGTACTTC.